This T cell receptor beta chain was captured by sequencing in a study of Ad26.COV2.S vaccination and SARS-CoV-2 variants. Treatment meaning: around 19 received Ad26.COV2.S at low or high dose, single or two shots; several received placebo; per-sample allocation not given. Material that was analyzed had been drawn on day 63 after the first vaccine or placebo injection. The method was immunoSEQ multiplex PCR; TCRdb's version includes in-frame clones alone and lacks a portion of them. This sample has about half a million clones; roughly 87% occur once, and the top ten carry 1.5% to 2%. This clone was counted only a few times. The CDR3 has 15 residues. Germline V CDR1 and CDR2: SNHLY, FYNNEI. Trimming removed 1 base at V and 1 base at J, with 8 bases between.

The sample here was peripheral blood, taken in a trial of Ad26.COV2.S vaccine versus placebo. The sequence was collected from a person between 18 and 65 years old who received the Ad26.COV2.S COVID-19 vaccine or a placebo. The V call is TRBV2, the J call TRBJ1-5; possibly TRBD1 for D (6 bases). CDR3 DNA: TGTGCCAGCAGTGAAGGGGACACAAGCAATCAGCCCCAGCATTTT. This codes for CASSEGDTSNQPQHF.